The following is a T cell receptor (beta chain) sequence with its context. The target of this receptor is not known. TCRdb names NextSeq 550 as the instrument used. The Human TCR Profiling Kit (MiLaboratory) was used to make UMI-labeled 5' RACE TRB cDNA libraries. cDNA synthesis used the entire amount of extracted RNA, and PCR amplification then used the entire amount of cDNA produced. Libraries were prepared in parallel with an identical number of PCR cycles. The authors processed their data as follows. About 49,000 +/- 11,000 unique UMI-labeled TRB cDNA molecules per library were extracted with MIGEC and MiXCR, with at least two reads per UMI required. On average, each library contained about 40,000 +/- 10,000 functional in-frame TRB CDR3 nucleotide clonotypes without stop codons. After each sample was downsampled to 5000 UMI-labeled TRB molecules, VDJtools was used to calculate diversity metrics such as normalized Shannon-Wiener and Chao1. Clonotype-size-weighted physicochemical properties of the central five CDR3 residues (interaction energy, strength, volume and Kidera factor 4) were computed in VDJtools. After TCRdb reprocessed the reads, each CDR3 protein sequence was kept as one row, without DNA. The V and J calls were not made by the authors but by TCRdb's processing. This sample's clone table shows 20,000 to 25,000 distinct CDR3 sequences. In total, the top ten clones hold 15% to 25% of the sample.

The CDR3 measures 18 amino acids from cysteine to phenylalanine. No DNA sequence was recorded. Per the germline V gene, LGHNA is the CDR1 and YSLEER is the CDR2. The data were taken from a study of CXCR3-negative and CXCR3-positive naive CD8 T cells (dated by TCRdb to about 2019). In terms of the full investigation: In total, roughly 140 million TRB reads were obtained, which works out to roughly 1.5 +/- 0.3 million reads per library. Naive subsets from five or six donors and memory cells from 3 donors were included in the TRBV-TRBJ cluster analysis. Data from ten to twelve donors, pooled across two independent experiments, went into the diversity and physicochemical repertoire analyses.

Each CD8+ T cell subset was flow-sorted in triplicate, with under 350,000 cells per subset placed directly into RLT lysis buffer. Standard density gradient centrifugation was used to isolate peripheral blood mononuclear cells from buffy coats. An RNeasy Mini Kit was used to extract total RNA from the sorted cells. General study outcomes and caveats: Surface CD5, linked to self-reactivity in mice, was comparable between naive subsets; TCR interaction strength was therefore also inferred from TRB CDR3 physicochemical properties. Naive CXCR3-negative and CXCR3-positive cells from the same donor showed similar TRBV-TRBJ usage, whereas memory cells showed distinct patterns. Comparably high repertoire diversity was found in both naive subsets, whereas much lower repertoire diversity was found in memory CD8+ T cells. Freshly isolated PBMCs were used for most assays because CXCR3 expression partially decreased after cryopreservation.

The chain links TRBV4-3 with TRBJ2-3; TCRdb indicates TRBD2, and absent DNA this call remains unverified. The sequenced sample consisted of memory CD8+ T cells from blood. The sample's cell subset or site label, in plain terms: conventional CD8+ memory T cells (TMEM), sorted as controls. The sequence was obtained from a human donor in good health. Some clones in this sample may be carry-over from other donors' samples. The CDR3 reads as follows: CASSQWTSQEGSTDTQYF.